The rows below give T cell receptor beta chains drawn from one sample of a study of CXCR3-negative and CXCR3-positive naive CD8 T cells. With the 5' RACE reads reprocessed, TCRdb shows one record per CDR3 protein and no DNA. The sample table includes 46,000 or so distinct CDR3 sequences. The sample comprised naive CXCR3- CD8+ T cells from blood. Source of these receptors: a human donor in good health. Some clones in this sample may be carry-over from other donors' samples. Both conserved end residues are part of each CDR3. Clone size appears in some rows only: once, few, many, or a class for an expanded clone.

V gene,J gene,clone size,CDR3 protein
TRBV29-1,TRBJ2-2,.,CSVETPVGEGTAGPTGELFF
TRBV5-1,TRBJ1-1,.,CASSPEMDSVWGEAFF
TRBV20-1,TRBJ2-3,.,CSARAGEVWGGGPTDTQYF
TRBV20-1,TRBJ1-1,.,CSARQGETEAFF
TRBV12-5,TRBJ2-1,.,CASGPGTGSYNEQFF
TRBV6-5,TRBJ2-3,.,CASSNYGDTQYF
TRBV6-5,TRBJ2-2,.,CASSYVVHNTGELFF
TRBV3-1,TRBJ2-7,.,CASSHKPGQGGYEQYF
TRBV29-1,TRBJ2-3,.,CSVDSRLSTDTQYF
TRBV7-9,TRBJ2-3,.,CASSPWRAGDADTQYF
TRBV6-1,TRBJ2-5,.,CASRLLAGQETQYF
TRBV4-1,TRBJ2-3,.,CASSGRTGGGTDTQYF
TRBV6-5,TRBJ1-3,.,CASSPGVPSGNTIYF
TRBV29-1,TRBJ1-3,.,CSASGTGYGNTIYF
TRBV7-9,TRBJ2-5,.,CASSLDVGLGGEETQYF
TRBV4-3,TRBJ2-1,.,CASSPRSSGTYNEQFF
TRBV7-9,TRBJ2-7,.,CASSPPRGGGEQYF
TRBV11-2,TRBJ2-5,.,CASSLVPLVSGETQYF
TRBV6-2/TRBV6-3,TRBJ2-2,.,CASSYRDTGELFF
TRBV9,TRBJ2-2,.,CASSSRQSNTGELFF
TRBV29-1,TRBJ2-7,.,CSVEGQGVGYEQYF
TRBV11-2,TRBJ2-3,.,CASSFTFAPDTQYF
TRBV5-1,TRBJ1-1,.,CASSSGQGDTEAFF
TRBV7-9,TRBJ2-1,.,CASSLEGVEQFF
TRBV7-2,TRBJ2-7,.,CASSPSSSEQYF
TRBV7-9,TRBJ2-1,.,CASSFPAGADNEQFF
TRBV18,TRBJ2-5,.,CASSSDDREESETQYF
TRBV28,TRBJ2-7,.,CASSLRTSAYEQYF
TRBV19,TRBJ1-5,.,CASSIGQGNQPQHF
TRBV15,TRBJ1-2,.,CATSREDGSNYGYTF
TRBV7-9,TRBJ1-2,.,CASSPPGTADGYTF
TRBV5-5,TRBJ2-3,.,CASSLKAGYTDTQYF
TRBV6-6,TRBJ2-6,.,CASSSTGAGANVLTF
TRBV29-1,TRBJ2-1,.,CSVELGGPSLYNEQFF
TRBV29-1,TRBJ2-2,.,CSVEGQITGELFF
TRBV4-1,TRBJ1-2,.,CASSQGTGPYGYTF
TRBV20-1,TRBJ2-3,.,CSARDIRGGSTDTQYF
TRBV7-6,TRBJ2-2,medium-sized,CASSLGGANTGELFF
TRBV29-1,TRBJ2-3,.,CSVEAPTSTDTQYF
TRBV20-1,TRBJ2-7,.,CSARDQGLDEQYF
TRBV29-1,TRBJ2-7,.,CSVEPPNEQYF
TRBV12-2,TRBJ2-1,.,CASRHRDRFYNEQFF
TRBV28,TRBJ2-2,.,CASSLMVAGELFF
TRBV15,TRBJ2-1,.,CATSGRGQGLSSYNEQFF
TRBV7-3,TRBJ2-6,.,CASSLDVSGANVLTF
TRBV27,TRBJ2-7,.,CASSQGLAGAYEQYF
TRBV6-5,TRBJ2-5,.,CASSYGVAGRPQETQYF
TRBV27,TRBJ1-2,.,CASSLGPGVLYGYTF
TRBV30,TRBJ2-1,.,CAWSYIAGYGNEQFF
TRBV7-9,TRBJ2-3,.,CASSLEEDSSSTDTQYF
TRBV7-9,TRBJ2-1,.,CASNLSEQPYNEQFF
TRBV10-3,TRBJ2-1,.,CAISDQLVLGNEQFF
TRBV7-8,TRBJ2-5,.,CASSLDLYQETQYF
TRBV7-9,TRBJ1-1,.,CASSPPGQGATEAFF
TRBV12-3/TRBV12-4,TRBJ2-5,.,CASSPSSLGHPQETQYF
TRBV28,TRBJ2-1,.,CASSSEDLYNEQFF
TRBV5-5,TRBJ1-1,.,CASSLVPTEAFF